Sample share makes the clone carrying this T cell receptor (beta chain) medium-sized (0.01 to 0.1%). Its antigen remains unidentified. Trimming took off 5 bases at V and 1 base at J, with 17 bases between the two ends. Per germline, CDR1 SGHTA and CDR2 FQGNSA. This CDR3 is 16 amino acids long. Reverse transcription used 450 to 500 ng RNA and constant-region primers for alpha and beta. Each of the alpha and beta chains got its own library through chain-specific third strand synthesis with indices. Each CDR3 protein is one row after TCRdb ran MiXCR on the 5' RACE reads. The sample yields roughly 10,000 distinct CDR3 sequences, around 8% seen once. No cell fractionation was done, so the repertoire covers all unsorted peripheral blood T cells. The data originate from a study of HIV-infected patients and healthy controls. Whole-study results and caveats: Diversity differences between study cohorts were not due to their slight age and sex differences.

The sample was blood. This clonotype was sampled from an adult in good health. The J gene is TRBJ2-5, the V gene TRBV7-2; no definite D call. CDR3 bases: TGTGCCAGCAGCCCGAACGGAGCCAGATCCCAAGAGACCCAGTACTTC. This codes for CASSPNGARSQETQYF.